This entry concerns a single T cell receptor (beta chain). No antigen is known for it. No base-level quality is on record; no much larger clone is a single base apart. V ends up 3 bases short and J 3 bases short, with an unmatched junction base count of 10. From the germline V gene, CDR1 is SGHRS and CDR2 is YFSETQ. Reading from cysteine to phenylalanine, the CDR3 counts 16 amino acids. Only CDR3 DNA is held: 48 bases, read in frame from base 1. For each subset, genomic DNA was extracted from roughly 10,000 to 100,000 sorted cells using the DNeasy Blood and Tissue Kit. TCRbeta V-J or V-D-J regions were sequenced and mapped by the immunoSEQ service, with coverage above 10x per sample. Under the source paper's analysis protocol: Only productive rearrangements exported from the immunoSEQ Analyzer platform were analyzed, with clonality assessed on the 500 most abundant clones. To quantify how much repertoires overlapped between populations, both the Morisita-Horn similarity index and the Jaccard index were used. Morisita-Horn similarity between CD8 T-cell subset TCR repertoires was measured in about 6 cancer patients. TCRdb took over this immuneACCESS table, retaining in-frame rearrangements with V and J assigned. Such tables are incomplete; in checked studies, under half of the missing clones stem from an unresolved V gene, and the remainder is unexplained. V, J and clone size derive from that table, while D and trimming were established from the DNA sequence. This sample holds some 2,400 clones; approximately 72% were observed only once. Under 15% of the sample lies in the top ten.

No therapy was being received by patients at the time of sample collection, although prior treatments had ranged from chemotherapy, radiotherapy, surgery and immunotherapy to none. After thawing, cells were enriched for T lymphocytes using a negative-selection kit, with EpCAM beads added for tumor-infiltrating lymphocytes. For the CD8 TIL subsets, CD3+CD4-CD8+CD45RA- cells were FACS-sorted and divided into DN, SP and DP based on their expression of CD39 and CD103. After mincing, tumor specimens underwent a 1 h digestion with hyaluronidase, collagenase and DNase, and were then filtered, enriched by Ficoll and cryopreserved. Populations were sorted on a FACSAria II to approximately 99% purity, and the cell pellets were frozen for TCR sequencing without being cultured. The data belong to a study of CD39 and CD103 CD8 tumor-infiltrating T cells (dated by TCRdb to about 2018). Broadly, across the study: Repertoire comparisons were shown for an HPV-positive HNSCC, an HPV-negative HNSCC, an ovarian cancer and a melanoma patient. Deep sequencing of TCRbeta CDR3 was used to compare the repertoires of CD8 TIL subsets, defined by CD103 and CD39, with those of peripheral memory CD8 T cells.

The paper's findings and limits, for the study overall: Clonotypes from DP TILs were seldom detected in blood or uninvolved lymph node, while clonotypes from DN TILs overlapped to a large extent with peripheral memory CD8 repertoires. Compared with DN and SP CD8 TILs and with blood memory CD8 T cells, DP CD8 TILs appeared more oligoclonal, with the top 30 clonotypes covering about 50-90%.

The V gene is TRBV5-1 and the J gene is TRBJ2-7; TRBD1 aligns with 9 central bases. The sample was CD39- CD103- CD8+ T cells sorted from the tumor. Sample cell subset or site, as interpreted from the label and publication: CD103-CD39- double-negative CD45RA- CD8 T cells. The clonotype was recovered from a human donor with head and neck squamous cell carcinoma. The nucleotides are TGCGCCAGCAGCTGGACCACGGGACAGGGCAACTACGAGCAGTACTTC. This is translated as CASSWTTGQGNYEQYF.